The rows below give T cell receptor beta chains drawn from one sample of a study of T-cell reconstitution after alpha-beta-depleted transplantation in children. One entry per CDR3 protein results from TCRdb running MiXCR on the PCR reads. The sample carries about 200,000 distinct CDR3 sequences, 5.5% to 7% recorded once. The material sequenced was PBMCs, taken before TCRalphabeta/CD19-depleted stem cell transplant. The origin of the receptors is a girl under three years old with combined immunodeficiency, due to receive a stem cell transplant. CDR3s include the opening cysteine and the closing phenylalanine or tryptophan. The D gene is left open where the match is weak. Rows give clone size only sometimes, using once, few, many, or a class for an expanded clone.

J gene | V gene | D gene | clone size | CDR3 DNA | CDR3 protein
TRBJ2-7 | TRBV7-2 | . | many | TGTGCCAGCAGCTTAGGTTCAAACCGCTACGAGCAGTACTTC | CASSLGSNRYEQYF
TRBJ2-2 | TRBV10-3 | . | many | TGTGCCATCACCGGGACCGGCACGTTGGACACCGGGGAGCTGTTTTTT | CAITGTGTLDTGELFF
TRBJ2-7 | TRBV12-3/TRBV12-4 | . | many | TGTGCCAGCAAAGGGGGAACCTACGAGCAGTACTTC | CASKGGTYEQYF
TRBJ2-5 | TRBV7-9 | . | . | TGTGCCAGCAGCCCTGGGACTGACGAGTACCAAGAGACCCAGTACTTC | CASSPGTDEYQETQYF
TRBJ1-2 | TRBV12-3/TRBV12-4 | . | few | TGTGCCAGCAGTTTAGTTCCTGGACAGATCTATGGCTACACCTTC | CASSLVPGQIYGYTF
TRBJ2-6 | TRBV5-8 | . | many | TGTGCCAGCAGCCCCGGACACCCCAGATCCGGCCTGACTTTC | CASSPGHPRSGLTF
TRBJ2-1 | TRBV11-2 | TRBD2 | many | TGTGCCAGCAGCTTAGAAGCTCTAAGCGGGATATACAATGAGCAGTTCTTC | CASSLEALSGIYNEQFF
TRBJ2-4 | TRBV5-5 | . | many | TGTGCCAGCAGGGAAGAGGGCTACAGGTCCTTAGCCAAAAACATTCAGTACTTC | CASREEGYRSLAKNIQYF
TRBJ2-5 | TRBV27 | . | many | TGTGCCAGCAGCACCACGACTAGTCATAATATGTACGAGACCCAGTACTTC | CASSTTTSHNMYETQYF
TRBJ2-1 | TRBV7-9 | . | many | TGTGCCAGCAGCTTAGGAGGGACTGAGGGTCCCTACAATGAGCAGTTCTTC | CASSLGGTEGPYNEQFF
TRBJ2-5 | TRBV5-1 | TRBD1 | many | TGCGCCAGCAGCACCCGGACAGGTCCGGAGACCCAGTACTTC | CASSTRTGPETQYF
TRBJ1-5 | TRBV20-1 | . | many | TGCAGTGCTAGACATTATCAATTCAGGAATAGCAATCAGCCCCAGCATTTT | CSARHYQFRNSNQPQHF
TRBJ2-3 | TRBV7-6 | . | many | TGTGCCAGCAGCCGTACTTTAGCGGGCACAGATACGCAGTATTTT | CASSRTLAGTDTQYF
TRBJ1-5 | TRBV15 | TRBD1 | many | TGTGCCACCAGCAACATACAGGGGGATCAGCCCCAGCATTTT | CATSNIQGDQPQHF
TRBJ2-3 | TRBV5-5 | TRBD1 | many | TGTGCCAGCAGCTGGCGGGTAGGGGGCGGCACAGATACGCAGTATTTT | CASSWRVGGGTDTQYF
TRBJ2-1 | TRBV4-2 | . | many | TGTGCCAGCAGCCATGTGCGATACCTCTCCTACAATGAGCAGTTCTTC | CASSHVRYLSYNEQFF
TRBJ2-7 | TRBV6-2/TRBV6-3 | . | many | TGTGCCAGCAGTTACGGATCTGGGGGAGACTACGAGCAGTACTTC | CASSYGSGGDYEQYF
TRBJ2-1 | TRBV3-1 | . | many | TGTGCCAGCAGCCACCTCGCGGGCAGCTCCTACAATGAGCAGTTCTTC | CASSHLAGSSYNEQFF
TRBJ2-7 | TRBV12-3/TRBV12-4 | . | many | TGTGCCAGCAGTTTGGTCAGGGACTACGAGCAGTACTTC | CASSLVRDYEQYF
TRBJ1-1 | TRBV6-2/TRBV6-3 | . | many | TGTGCCAGCAGTTACGGGGGGCAGCACACTGAAGCTTTCTTT | CASSYGGQHTEAFF
TRBJ2-1 | TRBV7-9 | TRBD2 | many | TGTGCCAGCAGCTTCCCGAAGCGGGGACCCCAGGGCTACAATGAGCAGTTCTTC | CASSFPKRGPQGYNEQFF
TRBJ2-5 | TRBV27 | . | . | TGTGCCAGCAGTCCCTGGACGCCTCGGGGCAGGACATGGTGGGGGACCCAGTACTTC | CASSPWTPRGRTWWGTQYF